This T cell receptor (beta chain) appears in the sequencing data of a study of regulatory T cells in long-lasting Graves disease. The study's findings and limits: Among the persistent patients, 2,741 public clonotypes were shared, more than the roughly 900 shared among new patients. Persistent disease exhibited a predilection for TRBV28, TRBJ1-2 and TRBJ2-5.

V was trimmed by 0 bases and J by 4 bases, leaving 10 bases between them. This CDR3 spans 15 amino acids. Germline assignment: CDR1 LGHDT and CDR2 YNNKEL (reference sequence). This clonotype was recorded at least ten times. Its antigen is still unknown. With iRepertoire HTBI primers and Arm-PCR of CDR3 regions, TCR beta libraries were built. From the multiplex PCR reads, TCRdb called clonotypes with MiXCR, one entry per CDR3 protein. The sample contains roughly 450,000 distinct CDR3 sequences, 22% of which appear only once. Time point meaning: persistent/refractory GD, antithyroid drugs over 5 years with positive TRAb. Extracted PBMC RNA gave rise to the TCR library.

The clonotype originates from a female donor with Graves disease. V and J are TRBV3-1 and TRBJ1-3; D gene unclear. The sequenced sample was peripheral blood mononuclear cells (PBMCs), obtained when the disease was refractory, from a patient treated with antithyroid drugs. The CDR3 DNA reads TGTGCCAGCAGCCAAGATGGAGGGTTCGGAAACACCATATATTTT. As protein: CASSQDGGFGNTIYF.